These T cell receptor beta chains were read from a single sample in a study of blood T cell repertoires in COVID-19. Assay used: immunoSEQ multiplex PCR; TCRdb lists only in-frame clones, some missing. This sample carries some 240,000 clones, about 94% of them seen once, and the ten largest clones take 0.82%. The sample consisted of peripheral blood. Every receptor here comes from a man between 60 and 75 years old with COVID-19, enrolled during active disease. The CDR3 runs from the conserved cysteine through the conserved F or W. D genes are given only for firm matches. Not every row has a clone size; where given, it reads once, few, many or a size class.

>TRBJ1-2|-|TRBV19|-
TGTGCCAGCACGGTCGCGTTCGCCATGTACTACACCTTC
CASTVAFAMYYTF
>TRBJ2-2|TRBD1|TRBV27|-
TGTGCCACCGGGGGGACAGGGCGTACCGGGGAGCTGTTTTTT
CATGGTGRTGELFF
>TRBJ2-7|TRBD2|TRBV27|-
TGTGCCAGCGGAGTAGCGGGGCCCTACGAGCAGTACTTC
CASGVAGPYEQYF
>TRBJ2-3|-|TRBV6-5|-
TGTGCCAGCAGCGTTCTAGGGGGCACAGATACGCAGTATTTT
CASSVLGGTDTQYF
>TRBJ2-2|-|TRBV19|-
TGTGCCAGTAGTATACTTTCGGGGGAGCTGTTTTTT
CASSILSGELFF
>TRBJ2-7|-|TRBV15|-
TGTGCCACCAGCAGAGAAGCGGCTGCATACTACGAGCAGTACTTC
CATSREAAAYYEQYF
>TRBJ2-5|-|TRBV2|-
TGTGCCAGCGAGCCTTCGGGGACCAGGGGGGTTGACTTC
CASEPSGTRGVDF
>TRBJ2-7|-|TRBV3-1/TRBV3-2|-
TGTGCCAGCAAGGATGGGGGGTCCTACGAGCAGTACTTC
CASKDGGSYEQYF
>TRBJ2-1|TRBD2|TRBV20-1|-
TGCAGTGCTAGTGGGCTAGCGGTGAACAATGAGCAGTTCTTC
CSASGLAVNNEQFF
>TRBJ1-2|-|TRBV5-1|-
TGCGCCAGCAGCCGGGGGCGGGGGCAGAGCTATGGCTACACCTTC
CASSRGRGQSYGYTF
>TRBJ2-1|-|TRBV19|once
TGTGCCAGTAGTATATCTTCCCGGTACAATGAGCAGTTCTTC
CASSISSRYNEQFF
>TRBJ1-1|-|TRBV7-9|-
TGTGCCAGCAGCCCTAGTCAGGGTCGGAGCACTGAAGCTTTCTTT
CASSPSQGRSTEAFF
>TRBJ2-7|TRBD1|TRBV11-2|few
TGTGCCAGTCGCGAATTCGGACAGGGGGGCGAGCAGTACTTC
CASREFGQGGEQYF
>TRBJ2-6|-|TRBV9|once
TGTGCCAGCAGCGTAGCAGTTGGGGCCAACGTCCTGACTTTC
CASSVAVGANVLTF
>TRBJ1-5|TRBD1|TRBV12-5|-
TGTGCTAGTGGTTTAGCAGGGGGCGCGGAGCCCCAGCATTTT
CASGLAGGAEPQHF
>TRBJ1-5|TRBD1|TRBV7-2|-
TGTGCCAGCAGCTTGACAGGGGGCGGTCAGCCCCAGCATTTT
CASSLTGGGQPQHF
>TRBJ2-6|-|TRBV4-1|-
TGCGCCAGCAGCCGAGACGAGGAAAGAAAAAGCTCTGGGGCCAACGTCCTGACTTTC
CASSRDEERKSSGANVLTF
>TRBJ2-3|-|TRBV6-5|-
TGTGCCAGCAGTTACCGAGGTGATTTCGGCACAGATACGCAGTATTTT
CASSYRGDFGTDTQYF
>TRBJ2-7|TRBD2|TRBV6-1|-
TGTGCCAGCAGTGAGTGGTCTAGCGGAAAACCCTACGAGCAGTACTTC
CASSEWSSGKPYEQYF
>TRBJ2-7|TRBD1|TRBV30|-
TGTGCCCGCCCCCGGGGGGACAGGGAGAATCTTACCTACGAGCAGTACTTC
CARPRGDRENLTYEQYF
>TRBJ2-1|-|TRBV6-6|-
TGTGCCAGCAGTTTGACGGACTTTAGCATCCTCTTC
CASSLTDFSILF
>TRBJ1-5|TRBD1|TRBV7-6|-
TGTGCCAGCAGCTTGACAGGGGATCGCAATCAGCCCCAGCATTTT
CASSLTGDRNQPQHF
>TRBJ1-2|-|TRBV10-3|-
TGTGCCATCAGTGGTTCGGCGGAGACTAACTATGGCTACACCTTC
CAISGSAETNYGYTF
>TRBJ2-2|TRBD2|TRBV6-5|-
TGTGCCAGCAGGCAGGGACTAGCGGGACCCCGGGAGCTGTTTTTT
CASRQGLAGPRELFF
>TRBJ2-1|TRBD2|TRBV4-3|-
TGCGCCAGCAGCCAAGTAGCGGGAGTATTATTCTTC
CASSQVAGVLFF
>TRBJ2-2|TRBD1|TRBV3-1/TRBV3-2|-
TGTGCCAGCAGCCCCTTGGACAGGGACACCGGGGAGCTGTTTTTT
CASSPLDRDTGELFF
>TRBJ2-5|TRBD2|TRBV3-1/TRBV3-2|-
TGTGCCAGCAGCCAAGGGGGTAGCGGGGGAGAGACCCAGTACTTC
CASSQGGSGGETQYF
>TRBJ2-3|TRBD2|TRBV3-1/TRBV3-2|-
TGTGCCAGCAGCCAAGCACTAGCGGGAGGTACAAGCACAGATACGCAGTATTTT
CASSQALAGGTSTDTQYF
>TRBJ2-7|-|TRBV24-1|-
TGTGCCACCACCTACAGGGCTTACGAGCAGTACTTC
CATTYRAYEQYF
>TRBJ1-2|-|TRBV5-6|-
TGTGCCAGCAGCATACCGCAGGGGCCTAACTATGGCTACACCTTC
CASSIPQGPNYGYTF
>TRBJ1-2|-|TRBV28|-
TGTGCCAGCAGAGTAAAGAGGGCAGGGGTTGGCTACACCTTC
CASRVKRAGVGYTF
>TRBJ1-6|-|TRBV28|-
TGTGCCAGCAGTTTGGGCACAGGCAACTCACCCCTCCACTTT
CASSLGTGNSPLHF
>TRBJ1-2|TRBD1|TRBV28|-
TGTGCCAGCAGTTTTGGTCCAATCCGGGACAGCTATGGCTACACCTTC
CASSFGPIRDSYGYTF
>TRBJ1-5|TRBD1|TRBV28|-
TGTGCCAGCAGCCTGACAGGGTTAAGGGAGCCCCAGCATTTT
CASSLTGLREPQHF
>TRBJ1-5|TRBD1|TRBV28|-
TGTGCCAGCAGTCGACAGGGGGGTAGCAATCAGCCCCAGCATTTT
CASSRQGGSNQPQHF
>TRBJ1-4|-|TRBV30|-
TGTGCCTGGAGTAAGGGGGCAACTAATGAAAAACTGTTTTTT
CAWSKGATNEKLFF
>TRBJ2-7|TRBD1|TRBV14|-
TGTGCCAGCAGCCCCTCGGACAGGGGGCTCGGCGAGCAGTACTTC
CASSPSDRGLGEQYF
>TRBJ2-7|TRBD2|TRBV11-2|-
TGTGCCAGCAGCTTAAGCGGGGGGGAGCAGTACTTC
CASSLSGGEQYF
>TRBJ2-1|TRBD2|TRBV5-6|once
TGTGCCAGCAACCCGCTCGGGGGGGCCGGGAATGAGCAGTTCTTC
CASNPLGGAGNEQFF
>TRBJ2-7|-|TRBV28|-
TGTGCCAGCAATCGATCGGGGTACGAGCAGTACTTC
CASNRSGYEQYF
>TRBJ2-1|TRBD2|TRBV27|few
TGTGCCAGCAGTTCCATCCCGCTAGCGGGGGGGGCGCGGGGTGAGCAGTTCTTC
CASSSIPLAGGARGEQFF
>TRBJ1-1|-|TRBV7-9|-
TGTGCCAGCAACAGGATTAACACTGAAGCTTTCTTT
CASNRINTEAFF
>TRBJ2-7|-|TRBV2|once
TGTGCCAGCAGTGAACGGGCGGGGCGGCATGGAAACTACGAGCAGTACTTC
CASSERAGRHGNYEQYF
>TRBJ2-3|-|TRBV9|-
TGTGCCAGCAGCCCACTATCCGCTTCGGCCGGGGGTACGCAGTATTTT
CASSPLSASAGGTQYF
>TRBJ1-2|-|TRBV2|once
TGTGCCAGCAGTGAGCAGCGGACTTCTCTAAGCTACACCTTC
CASSEQRTSLSYTF